These 18 T cell receptor beta chains were sequenced from one sample in a study of CD4 T cells in relation to SARS-CoV-2 and coronaviruses. The method was immunoSEQ multiplex PCR; TCRdb's version includes in-frame clones alone and lacks a portion of them. The sample lists 65,000 or so clones, 87% occurring once. The unexposed donors gave CD4+ T cells in about 2011-2018, prior to COVID-19. What was sequenced was memory CD4+ T cells from PBMCs. All receptors derive from a human donor in good health.

This clone was seen only once. V gene TRBV19 combines with J gene TRBJ1-4; no clear D gene. The germline V and J ends were trimmed by 6 bases and 6 bases, with 20 bases remaining between them. The CDR3 loop spans 16 amino acids. CDR1 LNHDA and CDR2 SQIVND come from the germline V gene (reference sequence). The CDR3 is CASSRPPRGRDEKLFF. The CDR3 region has the DNA TGTGCCAGTAGCCGCCCCCCTCGGGGAAGGGATGAAAAACTGTTTTTT. The full variable domain, its missing parts supplied by reference TRBV19 and TRBJ1-4, is DGGITQSPKYLFRKEGQNVTLSCEQNLNHDAMYWYRQDPGQGLRLIYYSQIVNDFQKGDIAEGYSVSREKKESFPLTVTSAQKNPTAFYLCASSRPPRGRDEKLFFGSGTQLSVL.

The V gene is TRBV3-1 (or the pseudogene TRBV3-2), the J gene TRBJ2-1; 9 bases match TRBD2. Germline CDR1 and CDR2: LGHDT and YNNKEL (reference sequence). The CDR3 length is 14 residues. With 6 bases clipped from V and 8 bases from J, the junction kept 8 bases outside the gene matches. The CDR3 sequence: CASRFSGSIDEQFF. CDR3 bases: TGTGCCAGCAGGTTTAGCGGGAGTATCGATGAGCAGTTCTTC.

The chain employs TRBV19 and TRBJ1-5; D perhaps matches TRBD1 (5 bases). Germline V gene data show CDR1 as LNHDA and CDR2 as SQIVND (reference sequence). V was clipped by 4 bases and J by 5 bases, with 9 bases between them. This CDR3 contains 13 residues. The CDR3 bases are TGTGCCAGTAGTAAAGGGGTAGATCAGCCCCAGCATTTT. Protein sequence: CASSKGVDQPQHF.

The chain carries TRBV28 and TRBJ2-2; 7 bases fit TRBD1. CDR1 and CDR2 from the germline V gene are MDHEN and SYDVKM. The CDR3 has 14 residues. J gave up 3 bases and V 6 bases, and 4 bases lay outside the gene matches. Written as DNA, the CDR3 is TGTGCCAGCAGGCCAGGGGGTTACACCGGGGAGCTGTTTTTT. Residues: CASRPGGYTGELFF.

V is TRBV20-1 and J is TRBJ1-5, with D perhaps matching TRBD1 (5 bases). V gave up 3 bases and J gave up 3 bases, with 9 bases separating them. Germline CDR1 reads DFQATT; CDR2 reads SNEGSKA (reference sequence). The CDR3 runs 13 residues. CDR3 loop: CSASRGDNQPQHF. CDR3 coding DNA: TGCAGTGCTAGTCGAGGGGACAATCAGCCCCAGCATTTT.

This sequence joins TRBV7-3 and TRBJ1-6; 9 nucleotides align to TRBD1. The junction had 13 bases not matched to a gene; V was cut back by 5 bases and J by 11 bases. Germline V lookup: CDR1 SGHTA, CDR2 FQGTGA. The CDR3 contains 16 residues. For the CDR3, the DNA is TGTGCCAGCAGCCCCTCGGACAGGGGAGGGTCGGCACCCCTCCACTTT. This sequence encodes CASSPSDRGGSAPLHF.

V gene TRBV5-1 combines with J gene TRBJ2-7; 8 nucleotides align to TRBD1. Looked up from germline, CDR1 is SGHRS and CDR2 is YFSETQ. CDR3 size: 14 residues. The V gene end was trimmed by 4 bases and the J gene end by 2 bases; junction bases not matched to a gene: 5. The CDR3: CASSEQGATYEQYF. As DNA, the CDR3 is TGCGCCAGCAGCGAGCAGGGGGCTACCTACGAGCAGTACTTC.

The V gene is TRBV7-9, the J gene TRBJ1-3, with unresolved D. The V gene's germline CDR1 is SEHNR and CDR2 FQNEAQ (reference sequence). Deletions cut 1 base from V and 3 bases from J, with 10 bases between. The CDR3 covers 15 residues. CDR3 in DNA: TGTGCCAGCAGCTTAGGAGCCGTGGTTGGAAACACCATATATTTT. It specifies CASSLGAVVGNTIYF.

V gene TRBV28 combines with J gene TRBJ1-2, with 10 bases aligning to TRBD1. This CDR3 is 14 amino acids long. The J segment lost 8 bases and the V segment lost 5 bases, leaving 8 bases of the junction unmatched. The germline V gene has CDR1 MDHEN and CDR2 SYDVKM. The CDR3 DNA sequence: TGTGCCAGCAGTGAAACAGGGACAGGGGCCGGCTACACCTTC. Its protein product is CASSETGTGAGYTF.

This clone was observed a handful of times. The gene calls are TRBV15 and TRBJ1-6; D gene unclear. Per germline, CDR1 LNHNV and CDR2 YYDKDF (reference sequence). The CDR3 totals 15 residues. The V end lost 4 bases, the J end lost 4 bases, and 11 bases lay between the germline ends. The CDR3, as DNA: TGTGCCACCAGCAAAACGATGAGTTATAATTCACCCCTCCACTTT. Amino acids: CATSKTMSYNSPLHF. Full variable domain (remainder filled in from reference TRBV15 and TRBJ1-6): DAMVIQNPRYQVTQFGKPVTLSCSQTLNHNVMYWYQQKSSQAPKLLFHYYDKDFNNEADTPDNFQSRRPNTSFCFLDIRSPGLGDTAMYLCATSKTMSYNSPLHFGNGTRLTVT.

V and J are TRBV7-3 and TRBJ2-3; D gene uncertain. Germline CDR1 reads SGHTA; CDR2 reads FQGTGA. V lost 2 bases, J lost 3 bases, and 6 bases lay in between. The CDR3 has 13 residues. CDR3 in amino acids: CASSLDATDTQYF. CDR3 DNA sequence: TGTGCCAGCAGCTTAGACGCGACAGATACGCAGTATTTT.

The chain links TRBV5-6 to TRBJ2-7; 10 bases map to TRBD1. The germline V gene encodes CDR1 SGHDT and CDR2 YYEEEE. With 4 bases clipped from V and 1 base from J, the junction kept 8 bases outside the gene matches. This CDR3 spans 16 amino acids. Here the CDR3 DNA reads TGTGCCAGCAGCGTACGGGACAGGGGTTTTTCCTACGAGCAGTACTTC. Its protein product is CASSVRDRGFSYEQYF.

V gene TRBV28 combines with J gene TRBJ1-6; 10 nucleotides align to TRBD1. CDR3 size: 16 residues. CDR1 MDHEN and CDR2 SYDVKM come from the germline V gene. The V gene end was trimmed by 7 bases and the J gene end by 7 bases; junction bases not matched to a gene: 10. The CDR3 DNA follows: TGTGCCAGCACCCTAAGGGGACAGGGGAGGAATTCACCCCTCCACTTT. Amino acid sequence: CASTLRGQGRNSPLHF.

This chain connects TRBV28 to TRBJ1-5; possible D gene TRBD1, 6 bases. Germline V gives CDR1 MDHEN, CDR2 SYDVKM. The CDR3 is 18 residues long. Trimming took 4 bases from V and 2 from J, leaving 21 bases between them. The CDR3 here is CASSSRFRGQGRNQPQHF. CDR3 DNA sequence: TGTGCCAGCAGTTCGCGGTTCAGGGGCCAGGGCCGCAATCAGCCCCAGCATTTT.

This chain links TRBV7-9 with TRBJ2-5; D remains ambiguous. Germline V gene data show CDR1 as SEHNR and CDR2 as FQNEAQ (reference sequence). The CDR3 has 13 amino acids. V was clipped by 4 bases and J by 2 bases, with 8 bases between them. CDR3 in amino acids: CASSSAAQETQYF. CDR3 in DNA: TGTGCCAGCAGCTCCGCCGCACAAGAGACCCAGTACTTC.

V is TRBV27 and J is TRBJ2-1; 7 nucleotides match TRBD2. The CDR3 sequence is 14 residues long. After removal of 6 bases from V and 7 bases from J, the junction contained 9 bases not matched to a gene. In germline, CDR1 is MNHEY, CDR2 SMNVEV (reference sequence). Here the CDR3 DNA reads TGTGCCAGCAGGACTAGCCCTACTCATAATGAGCAGTTCTTC. This gives the protein CASRTSPTHNEQFF.

The chain links TRBV28 to TRBJ2-4; no definite D call. V lost 3 bases and J 2 bases, leaving 5 bases between the germline ends. Germline CDR1 and CDR2: MDHEN and SYDVKM. The CDR3 is 13 residues long. The CDR3 DNA follows: TGTGCCAGCAGTTTCGGAACCAAAAACATTCAGTACTTC. The encoded protein is CASSFGTKNIQYF.

The gene calls are TRBV18 and TRBJ2-7; 7 bases map to TRBD2. CDR1 and CDR2 (germline): KGHSH, LQKENI. Trimming cost V 8 bases and J 1 base; bases outside gene matches: 2. This CDR3 has 12 residues. The CDR3 protein is CASHGGSYEQYF. Written as DNA, the CDR3 is TGTGCCAGCCACGGGGGGTCCTACGAGCAGTACTTC.